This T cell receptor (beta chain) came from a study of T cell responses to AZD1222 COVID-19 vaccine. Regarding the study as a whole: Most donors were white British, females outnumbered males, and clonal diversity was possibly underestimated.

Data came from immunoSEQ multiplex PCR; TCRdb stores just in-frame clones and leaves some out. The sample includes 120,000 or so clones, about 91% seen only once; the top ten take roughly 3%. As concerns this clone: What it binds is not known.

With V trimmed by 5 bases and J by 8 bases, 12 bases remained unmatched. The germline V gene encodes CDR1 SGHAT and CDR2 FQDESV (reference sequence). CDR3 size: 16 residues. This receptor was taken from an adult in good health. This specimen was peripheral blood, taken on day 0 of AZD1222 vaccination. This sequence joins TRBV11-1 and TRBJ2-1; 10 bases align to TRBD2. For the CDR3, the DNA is TGTGCCAGCAGCCTGGTAGGGCTAGCGGGAGACGATGAGCAGTTCTTC. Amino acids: CASSLVGLAGDDEQFF. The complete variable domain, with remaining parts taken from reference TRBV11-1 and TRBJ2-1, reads EAEVAQSPRYKITEKSQAVAFWCDPISGHATLYWYRQILGQGPELLVQFQDESVVDDSQLPKDRFSAERLKGVDSTLKIQPAELGDSAMYLCASSLVGLAGDDEQFFGPGTRLTVL.